This T cell receptor beta chain derives from a study of cytomegalovirus exposure and HLA in healthy donors (dated by TCRdb to the late 2010s). For the study in its entirety: According to an earlier analysis of a few hundred of the donors, roughly 180 million T cells yielded over 90 million unique TCR beta sequences and less than 300 Gb of sequence data. Roughly 290 gigabases of sequencing data and around 88 million unique TCR sequences made up an early release that covered some 640 HLA-typed donors. Of the 300 to 400 genotyped donors, about 80% fell in the genetic ancestry cluster associated with self-reported Caucasian donors. The aim of the study was to test whether cataloging public T cell receptors could identify signatures of past pathogen exposure. The study profiled the T cell repertoires of approximately 700 subjects by immunosequencing and related them to cytomegalovirus serostatus. In addition to the first cohort of 666 subjects, a separate validation cohort of about 120 different subjects was used. High-throughput TCR immunosequencing, statistical association of individual TCRs with disease status, and machine learning were combined to predict cytomegalovirus infection status. In a later analysis, previously published TCR beta repertoires from 550 to 700 donors were re-analyzed and high-resolution HLA genotyping was added so that TCR occurrence patterns could be studied. Rather than using new phenotypic data, the later analysis identified candidate immune exposures from TCR beta sequences and from how often those sequences occurred across donors. An earlier analysis of 587 of the donors applied high-throughput TCR beta sequencing to assess whether each TCR beta V gene segment acted as functional or pseudogenic. Alongside the repertoire data, information on donor age, sex, ethnicity and CMV serostatus was compiled. A later genetic analysis took genome-wide SNP genotypes for about 65% of the 666 donors and used that subset as a discovery cohort. All discovery cohort repertoires had been generated on a single sequencing platform. Both class I and class II loci were covered by HLA typing, at four-digit resolution. Typing coverage differed by locus: A, B, C, DRB1 and DQB1 were typed in roughly 620-640 donors, DQA1 in 500 to 550, DPA1 in approximately 600, and DPB1 in roughly 470. A handful of DR-DQ haplotypes were handled as single units for association and clustering because linkage in the cohort was strong. Among almost 400 genotyped donors of the cohort, an average of around 240,000 unique TCR beta nucleotide sequences were sequenced per donor, roughly a sixth of them non-productive. The research as a whole found: Three of the identified cytomegalovirus-associated TCR beta chains were confirmed in vitro to be specific for cytomegalovirus antigens. A further reported finding was that TCR beta sequences accurately predicted the HLA-A and HLA-B alleles for most subjects in the first cohort. A later genetic analysis reported fewer N-insertions in productive TCRs among donors in an Asian-associated ancestry cluster than the approximately 700-donor mean. V-gene and J-gene trimming of TCR beta chains was associated with a missense DCLRE1C variant in a later genetic analysis, and the association was replicated in an independent cohort. According to the authors, the approach could potentially be generalized to other disease states and immunological phenotypes. A later analysis found that HLA-associated TCR beta chains were more clonally expanded and had lower generation probabilities than equally common non-associated chains. Several of the top co-occurrence clusters appeared to be linked to parvovirus B19, influenza, CMV and Epstein-Barr virus, according to a later analysis. Across donors, most TCR sequences were observed very rarely, whereas some public TCRs were present in many individuals. Correlated functional status among segregating V segments might be attributable to linkage disequilibrium, but an unknown experimental factor could not be ruled out. At a false discovery rate of 0.05, a later analysis linked 16,951 TCR beta sequences to specific HLA alleles. When HLA alleles, especially DR and DQ, strongly co-occurred, attributing TCR associations to individual alleles was difficult. In an earlier analysis of several hundred of the donors, most TCR beta V segments were observed in productive rearrangements about 90% or about 30% of the time, broadly matching IMGT annotations. A cluster of highly shared sequence variants was judged likely to be a technical artifact of the sequencing pipeline. In a later analysis, most CMV-associated TCR beta chains were found to appear HLA-restricted, with HLA associations seemingly driven largely by CMV exposure. Because the 87-base-pair reads could not distinguish some IMGT-functional V segments, including TRBV6-2 and TRBV6-3, those segments were excluded. Cytomegalovirus status was reported to be diagnosed by the classifier with high specificity and sensitivity in both the original and validation cohorts. Because some donors lacked HLA typing at each locus, the association tests relied only on the typed subset. Roughly uniform sequencing depth across donors was assumed in presence/absence analyses, although this assumption may not hold. A later analysis found that TCR association rates varied across HLA loci, with DRB1 alleles showing the most associated TCRs and HLA-C alleles the fewest. In the study, some 160 TCR beta chains were listed as associated with cytomegalovirus. This cohort had only TCR beta chains sequenced, and the lack of alpha or paired-chain data limited which features could be detected. Over 15 rarely observed V segments, including chromosome 9 orphons, were excluded from the earlier analysis of just under 600 of the donors because counts were too low. Immune exposure information for the cohort was limited to CMV serostatus.

Library method: the immunoSEQ multiplex PCR assay. A mixture of 60 forward primers for TCR Vbeta segments and 13 reverse primers for TCR Jbeta segments was used in the multiplex PCR. The CDR3 region of rearranged TCR beta genes was amplified from genomic DNA with a multiplex PCR assay. The amplified TCR beta libraries were sequenced on the Illumina HiSeq System as 87-base-pair reads. Per the original workflow: A later analysis tallied roughly 76 million unique TCR beta chains across the 610 or so repertoires, and about 10 million of those chains were shared by two or more donors. Raw reads were error-corrected and collapsed into unique sequences with a nearest-neighbor algorithm that merged closely related sequences to remove PCR and sequencing errors. Alignment of CDR3 sequences to IMGT reference sequences was used to assign V, D and J gene segments. Each retained sequence needed at least a six-nucleotide match to both a V gene segment and a J gene segment. Rearrangements were classified as productive when the CDR3 lacked stop codons and remained in frame with V and J, and all other rearrangements were classified as non-productive. CDR3 was defined by IMGT convention, running from the second conserved V-encoded cysteine to the conserved J-encoded phenylalanine. The earlier analysis of some 580 of the donors excluded any sequence lacking an unambiguous match to a single V gene segment. An earlier analysis of several hundred of the donors called V segments functional above 56.7% productive rearrangements and segregating when the between-donor standard deviation exceeded 5%. To diagnose cytomegalovirus status from the catalog of TCR beta chain sequences, a statistical classification framework was built. In a later analysis, TCR nucleotide sequences were compared against IMGT/GENE-DB human TR gene sequences so that V and J genes could be assigned. Using the TCRdist pipeline, a later analysis assigned CDR3 sequences along with most-parsimonious VDJ recombination scenarios. In a later analysis, each TCR beta chain was defined by its CDR3 amino acid sequence together with its V-gene family, and reads lacking a unique V-gene family were excluded. As a way to deal with suspected cross-contamination and a sequencing artifact, a later analysis dropped under 600 nucleotide sequences that were highly shared and had low generation probability. In a later analysis, a clonal expansion index for each public chain was calculated from normalized within-repertoire ranks of inferred template counts. Generation probabilities in a later analysis came from a VDJ recombination model fitted to out-of-frame rearrangements, and those results were checked against IGoR. Hypergeometric tests were used in a later analysis to score TCR-TCR, TCR-HLA and TCR-CMV co-occurrence, with a repertoire-size bias correction applied to the TCR pairs. In a later analysis, false discovery rates were estimated by permuting HLA or CMV assignments 20 times. A later analysis grouped co-occurring TCRs with DBSCAN, adding TCRdist sequence similarity when clustering within HLA-allele-positive subsets. Repertoires with fewer than 30,000 or more than 120,000 public chains were left out of co-occurrence clustering, as were five repertoires with anomalous nucleotide sharing. TCRdb holds this immuneACCESS table with in-frame rearrangements only. Some clones are missing; in checked studies, unresolved V genes explain under half, and the rest has no known cause. V and J calls and clone size are those listed in that table; D and trimming were worked out from the DNA. The sample table contains over 120,000 clones; only one count was recorded for roughly 9.7% of them. 1.8% of the sample belongs to the ten largest clones.

This clone was seen more than once but under ten times. It has no known antigen specificity. No quality values exist for individual bases; no much larger clone is one base distant. In total, more than 500 healthy bone marrow donors made up the cohort. At the time of sampling, all cohort members were nominally healthy, though unrecorded immune exposures were likely present. The donor tested CMV seronegative, placing the donor among the 350 or so seronegative members of the cohort. A peripheral blood sample was collected from each donor, and TCR beta sequencing was performed on peripheral blood mononuclear cells. Genomic DNA extraction from the blood cell samples was performed with the Qiagen DNeasy Blood Extraction Kit. Looking up the germline V gene (reference sequence) yields CDR1 SGHNT and CDR2 YYREEE. Trimmed from V: 2 bases; trimmed from J: 3 bases; junction bases lacking a gene match: 6. The CDR3, cysteine through phenylalanine, is 15 amino acids long. Kept here is only the CDR3 DNA, which spans 45 bases and is read in frame from base 1.

The rearrangement combines TRBV5-4 with TRBJ2-5, and 8 bases in between align with TRBD2. The clonotype originates from a man aged 50 or older in good health and CMV-seronegative. What was sequenced was PBMCs. The CDR3 is CASSFGLLAEETQYF. The nucleotide sequence reads as follows: TGTGCCAGCAGCTTTGGGCTACTAGCGGAAGAGACCCAGTACTTC.